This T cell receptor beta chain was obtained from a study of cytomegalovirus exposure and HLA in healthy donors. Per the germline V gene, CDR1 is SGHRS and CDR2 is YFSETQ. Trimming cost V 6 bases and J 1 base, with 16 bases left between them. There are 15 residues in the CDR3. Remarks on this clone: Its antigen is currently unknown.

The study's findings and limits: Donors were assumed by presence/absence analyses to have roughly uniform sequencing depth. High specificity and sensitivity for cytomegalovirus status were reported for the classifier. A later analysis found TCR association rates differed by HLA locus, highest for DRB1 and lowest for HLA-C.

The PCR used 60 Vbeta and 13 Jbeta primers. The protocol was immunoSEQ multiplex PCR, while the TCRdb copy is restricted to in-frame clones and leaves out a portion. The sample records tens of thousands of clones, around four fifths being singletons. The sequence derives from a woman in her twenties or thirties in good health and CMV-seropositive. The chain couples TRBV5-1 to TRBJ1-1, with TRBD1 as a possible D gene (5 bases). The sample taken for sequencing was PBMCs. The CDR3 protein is CASTTRPTENTEAFF. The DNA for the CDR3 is TGCGCCAGCACCACCAGACCGACAGAGAACACTGAAGCTTTCTTT.